A single sample gave rise to the 14 T cell receptor beta chains below, sequenced in a study of monozygotic twins with inflammatory bowel disease. With the 5' RACE reads reprocessed, TCRdb shows one record per CDR3 protein and no DNA. The sample spans 140,000 to 150,000 distinct CDR3 sequences; the ten largest clones claim more than 0.95%. The source material was blood. The receptor set was obtained from a human donor with ulcerative colitis or Crohn's disease, or a healthy co-twin of an affected twin (not recorded which).

The CDR3 sequence: CASMRDTGGYTF. V is TRBV25-1 and J is TRBJ1-2; lacking DNA, the TRBD1 call made by TCRdb goes unchecked. CDR3 length: 12 amino acids. The V gene's germline CDR1 is MGHDK and CDR2 SYGVNS.

V is TRBV4-2 and J is TRBJ2-2; the TCRdb call, TRBD1, lacks DNA for checking. Germline V gives CDR1 LGHNA, CDR2 YNFKEQ. The CDR3 loop spans 13 amino acids. This chain's CDR3 is CASSPGGIGELFF.

This chain connects TRBV5-4 to TRBJ2-3. The CDR3 has 15 amino acids. Germline CDR1 reads SGHNT; CDR2 reads YYREEE (reference sequence). CDR3 residues: CASSLSSQRTDTQYF. The variable domain in full, with the rest retrieved from reference TRBV5-4 and TRBJ2-3, is ETGVTQSPTHLIKTRGQQVTLRCSSQSGHNTVSWYQQALGQGPQFIFQYYREEENGRGNFPPRFSGLQFPNYSSELNVNALELDDSALYLCASSLSSQRTDTQYFGPGTRLTVL.

This sequence joins TRBV12-3 or TRBV12-4 and TRBJ2-5; lacking DNA, the TRBD1 call made by TCRdb goes unchecked. This CDR3 comprises 14 residues. CDR3 sequence: CASSYMGGAETQYF.

J is TRBJ2-2 and V is TRBV11-3; without DNA, the TCRdb call of TRBD2 cannot be checked. Germline lookup yields CDR1 SGHNT and CDR2 YENEEA. The CDR3 runs 15 residues. The CDR3: CASSPSAGGTGELFF.

The genes are TRBV29-1 and TRBJ2-5; TCRdb proposes TRBD2, but this gene call is untestable without DNA. Looked up from germline, CDR1 is SQVTM and CDR2 is ANQGSEA. This CDR3 comprises 13 residues. CDR3 region: CSSTSGNEETQYF.

The V and J genes are TRBV28 and TRBJ1-2. Germline V gene sequence: CDR1 MDHEN, CDR2 SYDVKM. The CDR3 runs 13 residues. The CDR3: CASSLMTTAGYAF.

This sequence joins TRBV6-2 or TRBV6-3 and TRBJ2-3; the TCRdb call, TRBD2, lacks DNA for checking. The CDR3 spans 17 residues. Germline V lookup: CDR1 MNHEY, CDR2 SVGEGT. The CDR3 loop is CASSTPRLAGVSDTQYF.

This sequence joins TRBV6-5 and TRBJ2-2; the TRBD1 assignment by TCRdb is unverifiable without DNA. The CDR3 contains 18 residues. Per the germline V gene, CDR1 is MNHEY and CDR2 is SVGAGI. CDR3: CASSYPRRDRENTGELFF.

The chain recombines TRBV7-2 with TRBJ2-7; the D call of TRBD1 rests on TCRdb alone, since no DNA is present to check it. The CDR3 spans 13 residues. In germline, CDR1 is SGHTA, CDR2 FQGNSA. Here the CDR3 reads CASSLSRGGEQYF.

The CDR3 sequence: CSASPFDRLNEKLFF. This rearrangement joins TRBV20-1 to TRBJ1-4; TCRdb's D call, TRBD1, is unchecked because there is no DNA. CDR3 length: 15 residues. Per germline, CDR1 DFQATT and CDR2 SNEGSKA (reference sequence).

V is TRBV15 and J is TRBJ2-6. CDR1 and CDR2 from the germline V gene are LNHNV and YYDKDF (reference sequence). CDR3 size: 16 residues. CDR3 sequence reads: CATSRDLGSGANVLTF.

The chain recombines TRBV15 with TRBJ1-6. Germline V gives CDR1 LNHNV, CDR2 YYDKDF (reference sequence). This CDR3 has 14 residues. The CDR3 spells CATSRDPSASPLHF.

CDR3 protein: CSARTASGYNEQFF. V usage is TRBV20-1 and J usage is TRBJ2-1; the D call from TCRdb, TRBD2, cannot be confirmed without DNA. Per the germline V gene, CDR1 is DFQATT and CDR2 is SNEGSKA (reference sequence). The CDR3 runs 14 residues.